The T cell receptor beta chain under discussion was sequenced for a study of T cells after yellow fever vaccination. Study outcomes and limitations: In post-booster samples, most primary-vaccination clones reappeared (about 95% CD4, roughly 90% CD8).

V was shortened by 2 bases and J by 2 bases, with 12 bases between the two germline ends. Germline CDR1 reads DFQATT; CDR2 reads SNEGSKA (reference sequence). The CDR3 is 15 amino acids. TCRdb analysed the 5' RACE reads with MiXCR anew, one entry per CDR3 protein. The sample shows 100,000 to 150,000 distinct CDR3 sequences, 13% to 15% of them seen only once. With respect to this clonotype: The antigen is unknown.

This receptor was identified in a man between 18 and 29 years old who received the YFV17D yellow fever vaccine. This material consisted of CD8+ T cells sorted from PBMCs, taken 5 days after the yellow fever booster vaccination. This chain joins TRBV20-1 and TRBJ2-2, with a possible D match to TRBD1 (5 bases). The CDR3 is CSARQTEDNTGELFF. CDR3 nucleotides: TGCAGTGCTAGACAGACAGAAGACAACACCGGGGAGCTGTTTTTT.